This paragraph reports one TCR beta chain. Its target is unknown. Cultured CD4+ T cell DNA was sequenced using the Oncomine TCR Beta short-read assay. Using its own MiXCR run on the PCR reads, TCRdb lists one record per CDR3 protein. The data contain about 18,000 distinct CDR3 sequences, around 48% of them singletons. The data were obtained in a study of vaccination and CD4 T cells after COVID-19. Stated treatment: roughly 10-day PBMC culture with coronavirus spike peptide pools or control peptides (ViraFEST assay). The material was CD4+ T cells from blood, cultured in vitro, obtained before SARS-CoV-2 vaccination. The sequence was collected from a human donor who had recovered from COVID-19.

The CDR3 nucleotides are TGTGCCAGCAGTTCCCTCGGGCAGCAAGAGACCCAGTACTTC. Its translation: CASSSLGQQETQYF. The V call is TRBV6-2 or TRBV6-3, the J call TRBJ2-5, with no clear D. The germline CDR1 and CDR2 sequences are MNHEY and SVGEGT. The CDR3 length is 14 residues. Trimming pared 4 bases from V and 2 bases from J, leaving 11 bases between.